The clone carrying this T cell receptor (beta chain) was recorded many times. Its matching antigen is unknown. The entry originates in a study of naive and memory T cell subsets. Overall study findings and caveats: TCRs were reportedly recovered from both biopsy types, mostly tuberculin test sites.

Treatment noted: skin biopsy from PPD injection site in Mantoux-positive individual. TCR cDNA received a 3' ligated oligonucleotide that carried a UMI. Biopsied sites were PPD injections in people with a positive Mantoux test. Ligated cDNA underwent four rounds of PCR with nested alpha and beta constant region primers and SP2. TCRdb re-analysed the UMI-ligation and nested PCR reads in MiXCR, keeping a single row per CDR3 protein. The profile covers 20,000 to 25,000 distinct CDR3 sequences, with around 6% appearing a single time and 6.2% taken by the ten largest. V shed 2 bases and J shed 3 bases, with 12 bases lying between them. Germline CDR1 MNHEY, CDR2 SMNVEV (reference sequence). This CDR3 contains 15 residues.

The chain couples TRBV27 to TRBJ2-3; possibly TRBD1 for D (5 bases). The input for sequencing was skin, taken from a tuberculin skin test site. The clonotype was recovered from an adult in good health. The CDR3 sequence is CASSLRVAGTDTQYF. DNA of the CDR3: TGTGCCAGCAGTTTACGCGTAGCAGGGACAGATACGCAGTATTTT.